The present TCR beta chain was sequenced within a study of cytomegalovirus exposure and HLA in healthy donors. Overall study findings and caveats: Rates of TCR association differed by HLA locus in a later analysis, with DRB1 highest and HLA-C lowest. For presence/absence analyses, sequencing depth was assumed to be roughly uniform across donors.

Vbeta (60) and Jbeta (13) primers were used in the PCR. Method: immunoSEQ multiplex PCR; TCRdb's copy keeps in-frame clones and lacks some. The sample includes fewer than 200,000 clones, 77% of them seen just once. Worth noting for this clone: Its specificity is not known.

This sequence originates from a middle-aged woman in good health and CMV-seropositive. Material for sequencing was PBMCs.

CDR3 in amino acids: CSVGGQSYNSPLHF. CDR3 coding DNA: TGCAGCGTTGGAGGACAGTCCTATAATTCACCCCTCCACTTT. V is TRBV29-1 and J is TRBJ1-6; weak D call: TRBD1 (6 bases). V lost 4 bases to trimming and J lost 1 base, with 8 bases between them. The CDR3 covers 14 residues. CDR1 is SQVTM, CDR2 ANQGSEA, per germline.